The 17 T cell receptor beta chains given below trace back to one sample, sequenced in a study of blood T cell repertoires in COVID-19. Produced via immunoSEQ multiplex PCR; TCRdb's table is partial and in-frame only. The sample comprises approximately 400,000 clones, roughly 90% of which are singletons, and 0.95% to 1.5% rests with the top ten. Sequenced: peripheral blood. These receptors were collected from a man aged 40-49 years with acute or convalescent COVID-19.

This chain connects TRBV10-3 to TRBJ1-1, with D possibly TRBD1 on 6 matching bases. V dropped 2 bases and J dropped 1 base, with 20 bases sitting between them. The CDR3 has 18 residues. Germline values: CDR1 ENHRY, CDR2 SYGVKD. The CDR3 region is CAISEGRQGPLGNTEAFF. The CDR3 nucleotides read TGTGCCATCAGTGAGGGAAGGCAGGGGCCCTTGGGGAACACTGAAGCTTTCTTT.

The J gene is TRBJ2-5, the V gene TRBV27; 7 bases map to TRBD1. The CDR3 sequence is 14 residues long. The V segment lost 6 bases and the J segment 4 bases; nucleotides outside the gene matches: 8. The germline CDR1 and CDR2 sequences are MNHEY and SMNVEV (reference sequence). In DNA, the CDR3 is TGTGCCAGCAGACCAAGACAGGGTGTAGAGACCCAGTACTTC. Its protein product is CASRPRQGVETQYF.

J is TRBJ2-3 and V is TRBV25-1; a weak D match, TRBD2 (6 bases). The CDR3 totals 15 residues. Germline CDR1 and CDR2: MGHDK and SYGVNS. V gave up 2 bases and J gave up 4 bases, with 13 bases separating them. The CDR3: CASSETPGEPDTQYF. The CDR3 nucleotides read TGTGCCAGCAGTGAAACCCCGGGGGAGCCAGATACGCAGTATTTT.

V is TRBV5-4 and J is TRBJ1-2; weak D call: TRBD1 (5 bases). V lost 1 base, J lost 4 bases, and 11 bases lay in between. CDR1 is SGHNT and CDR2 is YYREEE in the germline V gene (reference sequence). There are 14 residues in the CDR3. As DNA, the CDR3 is TGTGCCAGCAGCTTGATTGCGCAGGGCTATGGCTACACCTTC. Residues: CASSLIAQGYGYTF.

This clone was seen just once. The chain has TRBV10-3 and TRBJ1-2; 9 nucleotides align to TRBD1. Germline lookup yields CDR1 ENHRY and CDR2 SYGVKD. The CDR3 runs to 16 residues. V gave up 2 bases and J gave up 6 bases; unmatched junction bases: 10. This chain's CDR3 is CAISEPRRDRENGYTF. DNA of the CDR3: TGTGCCATCAGTGAGCCGAGAAGGGACAGGGAGAATGGCTACACCTTC.

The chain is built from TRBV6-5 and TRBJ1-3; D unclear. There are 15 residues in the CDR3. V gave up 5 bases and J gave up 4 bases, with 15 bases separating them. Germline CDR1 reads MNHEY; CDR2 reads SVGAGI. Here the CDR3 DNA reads TGTGCCAGCAGTCTCGTCGGGGAACGGGGAAACACCATATATTTT. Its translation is CASSLVGERGNTIYF.

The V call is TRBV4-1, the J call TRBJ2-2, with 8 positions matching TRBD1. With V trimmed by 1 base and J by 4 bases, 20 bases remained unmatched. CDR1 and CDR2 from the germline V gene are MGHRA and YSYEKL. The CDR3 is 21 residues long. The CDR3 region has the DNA TGCGCCAGCAGCCAAGCGGTCCCGATCCAAGACAGGGGAAGGATCACCGGGGAGCTGTTTTTT. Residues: CASSQAVPIQDRGRITGELFF.

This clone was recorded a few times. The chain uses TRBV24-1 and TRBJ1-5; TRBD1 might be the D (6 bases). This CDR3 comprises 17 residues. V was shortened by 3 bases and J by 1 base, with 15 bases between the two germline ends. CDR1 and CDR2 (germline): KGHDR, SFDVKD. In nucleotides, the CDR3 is TGTGCCACCAGTGATGGGAGGGGGGAAATGAGCAATCAGCCCCAGCATTTT. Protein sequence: CATSDGRGEMSNQPQHF.

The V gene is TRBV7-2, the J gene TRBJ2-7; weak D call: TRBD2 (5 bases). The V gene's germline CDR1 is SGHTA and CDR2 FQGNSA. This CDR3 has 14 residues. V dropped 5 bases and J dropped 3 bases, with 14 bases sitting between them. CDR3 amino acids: CASSTHVGVYEQYF. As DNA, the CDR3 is TGTGCCAGCAGCACGCACGTCGGGGTCTACGAGCAGTACTTC.

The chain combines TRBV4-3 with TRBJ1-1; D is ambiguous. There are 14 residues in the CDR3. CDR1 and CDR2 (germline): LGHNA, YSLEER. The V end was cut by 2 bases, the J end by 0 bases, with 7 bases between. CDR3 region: CASSQHRVNTEAFF. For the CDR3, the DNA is TGCGCCAGCAGCCAACACAGAGTGAACACTGAAGCTTTCTTT.

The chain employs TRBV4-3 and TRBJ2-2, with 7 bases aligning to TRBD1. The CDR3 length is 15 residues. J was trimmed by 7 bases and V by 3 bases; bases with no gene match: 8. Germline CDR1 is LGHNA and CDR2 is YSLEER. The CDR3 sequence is CASSQTTGTSGELFF. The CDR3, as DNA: TGCGCCAGCAGCCAGACGACAGGGACGAGCGGGGAGCTGTTTTTT.

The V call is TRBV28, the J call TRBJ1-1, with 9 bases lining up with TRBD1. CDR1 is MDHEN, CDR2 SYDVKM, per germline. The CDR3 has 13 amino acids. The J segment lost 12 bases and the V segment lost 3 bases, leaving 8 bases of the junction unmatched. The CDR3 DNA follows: TGTGCCAGCAGTTTGGGTGACAGGGGGTATTCTTTCTTT. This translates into CASSLGDRGYSFF.

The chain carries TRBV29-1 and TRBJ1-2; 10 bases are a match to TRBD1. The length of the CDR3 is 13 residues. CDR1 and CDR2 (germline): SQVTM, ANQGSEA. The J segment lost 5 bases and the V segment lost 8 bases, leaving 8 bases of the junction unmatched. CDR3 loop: CSTGTGERYGYTF. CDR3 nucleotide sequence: TGCAGCACGGGGACAGGGGAACGGTATGGCTACACCTTC. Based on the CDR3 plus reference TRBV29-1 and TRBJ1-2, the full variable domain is SAVISQKPSRDICQRGTSLTIQCQVDSQVTMMFWYRQQPGQSLTLIATANQGSEATYESGFVIDKFPISRPNLTFSTLTVSNMSPEDSSIYLCSTGTGERYGYTFGSGTRLTVV.

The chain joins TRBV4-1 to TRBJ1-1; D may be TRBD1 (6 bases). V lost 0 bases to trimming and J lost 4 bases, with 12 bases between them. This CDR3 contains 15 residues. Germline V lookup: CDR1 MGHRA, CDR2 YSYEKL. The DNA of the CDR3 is TGCGCCAGCAGCCAAGATTCGAGGGGGGGCACTGAAGCTTTCTTT. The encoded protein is CASSQDSRGGTEAFF.

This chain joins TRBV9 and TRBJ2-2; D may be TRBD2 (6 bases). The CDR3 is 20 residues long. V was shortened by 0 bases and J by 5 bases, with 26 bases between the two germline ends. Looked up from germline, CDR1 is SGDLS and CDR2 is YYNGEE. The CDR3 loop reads CASSVGLAGRGRTPTGELFF. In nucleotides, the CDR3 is TGTGCCAGCAGCGTAGGCCTTGCAGGTCGGGGGAGGACCCCGACCGGGGAGCTGTTTTTT.

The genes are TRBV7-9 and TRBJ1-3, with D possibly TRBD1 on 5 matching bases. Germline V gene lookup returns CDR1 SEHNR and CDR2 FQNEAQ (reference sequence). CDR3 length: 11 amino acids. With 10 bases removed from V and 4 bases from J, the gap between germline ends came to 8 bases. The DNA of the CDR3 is TGTGCCATCCGACAGGGAAACACCATATATTTT. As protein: CAIRQGNTIYF.

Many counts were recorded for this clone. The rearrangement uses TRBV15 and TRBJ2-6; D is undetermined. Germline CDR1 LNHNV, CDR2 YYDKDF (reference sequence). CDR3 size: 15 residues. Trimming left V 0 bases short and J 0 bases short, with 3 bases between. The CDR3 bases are TGTGCCACCAGCAGAGACAACTCTGGGGCCAACGTCCTGACTTTC. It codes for CATSRDNSGANVLTF.